This entry concerns a single TCR beta chain. The CDR3 covers 15 residues. Germline V gives CDR1 SGHVS, CDR2 FNYEAQ. V gave up 1 base and J gave up 4 bases; unmatched junction bases: 6. These data come from a study of T cell changes during pregnancy in multiple sclerosis. This table comes from immunoSEQ multiplex PCR, and its TCRdb copy is limited to in-frame clones, with some not included. This table has 75,000 to 100,000 clones, 91% appearing once. The material sequenced was peripheral blood, taken after pregnancy. The TCR comes from a female donor in good health, enrolled as a control in a pregnancy study. V is TRBV7-6 and J is TRBJ1-2; 7 nucleotides line up with TRBD1. The CDR3 DNA sequence: TGTGCCAGCAGCTTAGTAGAGGGGGCGGTCTATGGCTACACCTTC. It is translated as CASSLVEGAVYGYTF.